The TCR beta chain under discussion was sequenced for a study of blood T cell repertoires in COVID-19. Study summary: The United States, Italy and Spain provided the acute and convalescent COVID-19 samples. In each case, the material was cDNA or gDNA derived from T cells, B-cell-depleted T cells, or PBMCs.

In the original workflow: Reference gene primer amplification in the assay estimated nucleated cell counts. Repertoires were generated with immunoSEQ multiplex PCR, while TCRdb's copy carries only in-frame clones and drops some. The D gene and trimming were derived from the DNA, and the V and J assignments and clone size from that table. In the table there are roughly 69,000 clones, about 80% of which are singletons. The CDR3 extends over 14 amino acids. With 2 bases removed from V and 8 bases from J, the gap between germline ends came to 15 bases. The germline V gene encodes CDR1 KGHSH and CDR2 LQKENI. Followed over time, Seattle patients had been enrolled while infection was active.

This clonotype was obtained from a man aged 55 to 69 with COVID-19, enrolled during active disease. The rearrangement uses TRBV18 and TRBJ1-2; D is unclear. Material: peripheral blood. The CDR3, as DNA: TGTGCCAGCTCACCAGGCGGGCAGGCTGGGGGCTACACCTTC. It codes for CASSPGGQAGGYTF.